The clone carrying this T cell receptor (beta chain) was seen ten or more times. The antigen is not known. These data come from a study of identical twins. The CDR3 is 12 residues long. The ends were cut back, 5 bases at V and 2 bases at J, with 7 bases in the middle. Study-wide results and limits: There was an excess of low generation probability in the out-of-frame alpha sequences that twins shared. Out-of-frame TCR alpha sharing in monozygotic twins exceeded recombination model predictions.

TCRdb re-analysed the 5' RACE reads in MiXCR, keeping a single row per CDR3 protein. The profile covers 100,000 to 110,000 distinct CDR3 sequences, with 5.9% appearing a single time and around 12% taken by the ten largest. V is TRBV12-3 or TRBV12-4 and J is TRBJ2-7; D gene uncertain. The sequencing sample was made of memory T cells sorted from blood. The source is a woman aged 45-59 years in good health. The CDR3 DNA sequence: TGTGCCAGCAGTGCGACCCCCTACGAGCAGTACTTC. It translates to CASSATPYEQYF.